Reported below is one T cell receptor beta chain. No antigen is known for it. Deep-level assay runs were performed. Genomic DNA (from each subset) was split evenly across several immunoSEQ plates. Profiling relied on immunoSEQ multiplex PCR, and the TCRdb table lists in-frame clones only, not all of them. Of fewer than 1.8 million clones in the sample, 98% were seen once. This CDR3 is 17 amino acids long. CDR1 and CDR2 from the germline V gene are MDHEN and SYDVKM. V was clipped by 5 bases and J by 0 bases, with 17 bases between them. The CD4+ fraction was divided into a CD45RA+ naive subset and a CD45RA-negative memory subset. This specimen belongs to a study of shared clonotypes between healthy human individuals. Findings and caveats of the study: The donor pool, a small one, limited the genetic and exposure-history diversity represented.

This clonotype was sampled from a man under 40 in good health. The chain employs TRBV28 and TRBJ1-3; the D gene is possibly TRBD1 (6 bases). The sample taken for sequencing was naive CD4+ T cells sorted from blood. Described subset: CD45RA+ positively selected. CDR3 DNA sequence: TGTGCCAGCAGTCACAGGACAGCCTTTAACTCTGGAAACACCATATATTTT. Protein: CASSHRTAFNSGNTIYF.